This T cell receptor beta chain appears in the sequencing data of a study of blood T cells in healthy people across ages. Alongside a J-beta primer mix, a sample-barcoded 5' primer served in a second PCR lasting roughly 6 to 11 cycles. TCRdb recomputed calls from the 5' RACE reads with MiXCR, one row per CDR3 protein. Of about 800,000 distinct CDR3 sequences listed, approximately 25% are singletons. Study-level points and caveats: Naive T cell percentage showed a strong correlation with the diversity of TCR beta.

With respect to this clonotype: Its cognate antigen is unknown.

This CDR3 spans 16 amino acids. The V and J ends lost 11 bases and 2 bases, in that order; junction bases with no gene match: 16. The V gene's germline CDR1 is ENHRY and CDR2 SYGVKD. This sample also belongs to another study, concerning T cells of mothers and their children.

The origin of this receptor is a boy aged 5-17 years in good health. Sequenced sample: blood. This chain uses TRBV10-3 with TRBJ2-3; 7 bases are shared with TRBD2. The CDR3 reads CAVNKSPLADTDTQYF. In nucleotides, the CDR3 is TGTGCCGTCAATAAATCTCCCCTAGCGGACACAGATACGCAGTATTTT.